One and the same sample provided the 10 T cell receptor beta chains below, sequenced in a study of cytomegalovirus exposure and HLA in healthy donors. Sequenced by immunoSEQ multiplex PCR; TCRdb stores in-frame clones only, minus some. Here the sample spans about 95,000 clones, approximately 81% being singletons. The sequencing input was PBMCs. These receptor sequences come from a man younger than 35 in good health and CMV-seropositive.

The J gene is TRBJ2-1, the V gene TRBV11-3; 9 nucleotides align to TRBD1. V lost 3 bases to trimming and J lost 6 bases; unmatched junction nucleotides: 0. This CDR3 comprises 13 residues. CDR1 SGHNT and CDR2 YENEEA come from the germline V gene. The CDR3: CASSLDRGNEQFF. Here the CDR3 DNA reads TGTGCCAGCAGCTTGGACAGGGGCAATGAGCAGTTCTTC.

The V and J genes are TRBV5-6 and TRBJ2-4; a possible D gene is TRBD1 (6 bases). Germline lookup yields CDR1 SGHDT and CDR2 YYEEEE. Trimming left V 4 bases short and J 0 bases short, with 14 bases between. The CDR3 is made up of 16 amino acids. CDR3 DNA: TGTGCCAGCAGCGCTGACAGGTTTTTAGCCAAAAACATTCAGTACTTC. Encoded protein: CASSADRFLAKNIQYF.

This clone has a handful of counts. The CDR3 loop reads CASSQGQTYEQYF. CDR3 DNA sequence: TGTGCCAGCAGTCAAGGACAGACCTACGAGCAGTACTTC. The chain has TRBV2 and TRBJ2-7; the D gene is possibly TRBD1 (6 bases). Germline V gives CDR1 SNHLY, CDR2 FYNNEI. The CDR3 is 13 residues long. V was cut by 5 bases and J by 2 bases, with 10 bases left in between.

CDR3 coding DNA: TGTGCCAGCAGAACTAGCGCATATAGAATTAGCACAGATACGCAGTATTTT. As protein: CASRTSAYRISTDTQYF. This sequence joins TRBV28 and TRBJ2-3; 7 nucleotides align to TRBD2. CDR1 MDHEN and CDR2 SYDVKM come from the germline V gene. The J segment lost 0 bases and the V segment lost 6 bases, leaving 12 bases of the junction unmatched. This CDR3 region has 17 residues.

The chain is built from TRBV6-5 and TRBJ1-1; TRBD1 is a possible D gene (6 bases). Germline V gene sequence: CDR1 MNHEY, CDR2 SVGAGI. The V end was cut by 5 bases, the J end by 5 bases, with 9 bases between. The CDR3 runs 12 residues. The CDR3 protein is CASSRGNTEAFF. The CDR3 nucleotides read TGTGCCAGCAGTAGGGGGAATACTGAAGCTTTCTTT.

This chain uses TRBV30 with TRBJ1-4, with D tentatively TRBD1 (5 bases). The germline V and J ends were trimmed by 2 bases and 4 bases, with 14 bases remaining between them. The CDR3 consists of 15 residues. Germline V gene sequence: CDR1 GTSNPN, CDR2 SVGIG (reference sequence). The CDR3 sequence: CAWSQAGRGNEKLFF. Written as DNA, the CDR3 is TGTGCCTGGAGTCAGGCGGGGAGGGGTAATGAAAAACTGTTTTTT.

The chain is built from TRBV28 and TRBJ1-2; D ambiguous. This CDR3 comprises 17 residues. V lost 5 bases to trimming and J lost 0 bases, with 19 bases between them. Germline-derived CDR1 and CDR2 are MDHEN and SYDVKM. CDR3 bases: TGTGCCAGCAGTCCCCGCGGCGGCTATCCCTCTAACTATGGCTACACCTTC. Amino acid sequence: CASSPRGGYPSNYGYTF.

The rearrangement uses TRBV5-1 and TRBJ2-7; D perhaps matches TRBD2 (5 bases). The CDR3 runs to 12 residues. Germline V lookup: CDR1 SGHRS, CDR2 YFSETQ. V was pared by 4 bases and J by 4 bases, with 9 bases between. The CDR3 reads CASSGSAYEQYF. CDR3 in DNA: TGCGCCAGCAGCGGGAGCGCGTACGAGCAGTACTTC.

This rearrangement joins TRBV20-1 to TRBJ1-1; perhaps TRBD1 as D (5 bases). The CDR3 is made up of 10 amino acids. Trimming stripped 0 bases from V and 10 bases from J, with 6 bases between. The germline V gene encodes CDR1 DFQATT and CDR2 SNEGSKA (reference sequence). This chain's CDR3 is CSAREGPAFF. The CDR3 nucleotides read TGCAGTGCTAGAGAGGGGCCAGCTTTCTTT.

The chain's CDR3 is CASSSATSGSWEAGETQYF. CDR3 DNA: TGTGCCAGCAGCTCCGCGACTAGCGGGAGCTGGGAGGCCGGGGAGACCCAGTACTTC. The V and J genes are TRBV7-7 and TRBJ2-5, with 12 bases fitting TRBD2. From germline, CDR1 is SSHAT and CDR2 FNYEAQ (reference sequence). CDR3 size: 19 residues. V lost 4 bases and J lost 5; bases outside the gene matches: 17.